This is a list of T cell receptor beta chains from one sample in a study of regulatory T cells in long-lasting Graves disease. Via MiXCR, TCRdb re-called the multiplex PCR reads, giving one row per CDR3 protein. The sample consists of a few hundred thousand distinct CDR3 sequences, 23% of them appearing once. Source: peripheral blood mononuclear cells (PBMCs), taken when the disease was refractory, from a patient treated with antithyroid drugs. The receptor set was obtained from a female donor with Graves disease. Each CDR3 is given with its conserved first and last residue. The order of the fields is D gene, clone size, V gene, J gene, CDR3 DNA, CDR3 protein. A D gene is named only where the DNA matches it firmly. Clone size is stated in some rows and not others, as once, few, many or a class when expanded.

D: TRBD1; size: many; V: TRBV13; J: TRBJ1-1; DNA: TGTGCCAGCAGCGATCCGGGGACAGCGAACACTGAAGCTTTCTTT; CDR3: CASSDPGTANTEAFF
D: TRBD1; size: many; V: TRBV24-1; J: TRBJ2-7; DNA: TGTGCCACCAGCGGGACAGATACCTACGAGCAGTACTTC; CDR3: CATSGTDTYEQYF
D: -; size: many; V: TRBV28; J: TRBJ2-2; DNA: TGTGCCAGCGGGGTGACCCCACCTAGGGCGGACGGGGAGCTGTTTTTT; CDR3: CASGVTPPRADGELFF
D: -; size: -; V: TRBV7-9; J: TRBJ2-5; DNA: TGTGCCAGCAGCTTAGTTTCAGCAAGAGAGACCCAGTACTTC; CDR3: CASSLVSARETQYF
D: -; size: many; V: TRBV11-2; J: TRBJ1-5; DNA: TGTGCCAGCAGCTCCACCCTCGGGGCAGCCCAGCATTTT; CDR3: CASSSTLGAAQHF
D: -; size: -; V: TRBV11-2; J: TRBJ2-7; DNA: TGTGCCAGCAGCTTAGTTCCGGGAACCTCCTACGAGCAGTACTTC; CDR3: CASSLVPGTSYEQYF
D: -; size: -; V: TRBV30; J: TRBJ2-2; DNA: TGTGCCTGGAGTGGCGGGTACGGAGGGGAGCTGTTTTTT; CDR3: CAWSGGYGGELFF
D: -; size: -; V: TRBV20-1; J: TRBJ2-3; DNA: TGCAGTGCTAGTGGGTTAGTGATAGATACGCAGTATTTT; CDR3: CSASGLVIDTQYF
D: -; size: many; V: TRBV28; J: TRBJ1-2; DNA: TGTGCCAGCAGTTTAGTTCAGAGGGGAATAGGGACCTTC; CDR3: CASSLVQRGIGTF
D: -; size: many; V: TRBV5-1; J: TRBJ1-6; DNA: TGCGCCAGCAGCCGGGACGACGGATATTCACCCCTCCACTTT; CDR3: CASSRDDGYSPLHF
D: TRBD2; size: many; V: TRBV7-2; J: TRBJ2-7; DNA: TGTGCCAGCAGCCCATCGGCAGCGGGAGGCTACGAGCAGTACTTC; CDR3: CASSPSAAGGYEQYF
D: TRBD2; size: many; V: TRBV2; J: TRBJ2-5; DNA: TGTGCCAGCACCTCGGGACTAGCGCAAGAGACCCAGTACTTC; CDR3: CASTSGLAQETQYF
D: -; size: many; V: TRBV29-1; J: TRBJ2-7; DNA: TGCAGCGTTGATGGGGGGAACCAGGGGCGCTACGAGCAGTACTTC; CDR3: CSVDGGNQGRYEQYF
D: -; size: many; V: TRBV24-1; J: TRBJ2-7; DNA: TGTGCCACCAGTCCATCGACAGATTACGAGCAGTACTTC; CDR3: CATSPSTDYEQYF
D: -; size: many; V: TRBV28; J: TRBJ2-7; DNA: TGTGCCAGCACCATCCCAGGGTACGAGCAGTACTTC; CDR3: CASTIPGYEQYF
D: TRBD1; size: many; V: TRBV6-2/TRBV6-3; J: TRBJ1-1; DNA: TGTGCCAGCAGTGGACAGGGGAACACTGAAGCTTTCTTT; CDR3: CASSGQGNTEAFF
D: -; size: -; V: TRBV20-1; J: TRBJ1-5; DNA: TGCAGTGCTAGAGATACGGGTTGGCAGCCGATTATGGATAGCAATCAGCCCCAGCATTTT; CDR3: CSARDTGWQPIMDSNQPQHF
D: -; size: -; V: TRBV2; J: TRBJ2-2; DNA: TGTGCCAGCCGGAAGGGCGCTTACCCTACCGGGGAGCTGTTTTTT; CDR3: CASRKGAYPTGELFF
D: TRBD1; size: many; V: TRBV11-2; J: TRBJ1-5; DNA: TGTGCCAGCAGCACAGACAGGGGGACAGGGCAGCCCCAGCATTTT; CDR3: CASSTDRGTGQPQHF
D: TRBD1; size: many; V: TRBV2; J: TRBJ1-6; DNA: TGTGCCAGCACGTGGGACAGTCTGAATAATTCACCCCTCCACTTT; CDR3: CASTWDSLNNSPLHF
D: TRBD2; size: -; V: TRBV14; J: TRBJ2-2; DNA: TGTGCCAGCAGCCAAGAGTTGGGACTAGCGGGAATGACCGGGGAGCTGTTTTTT; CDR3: CASSQELGLAGMTGELFF
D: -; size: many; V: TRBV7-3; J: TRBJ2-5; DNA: TGTGCCAGCAATCGGAGGGGCCCCGGGCAGACCCAGTACTTC; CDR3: CASNRRGPGQTQYF
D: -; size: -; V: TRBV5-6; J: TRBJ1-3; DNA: TGTGCCAGCAGCTTGGGCGCGGTGGGAAACACCATATATTTT; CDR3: CASSLGAVGNTIYF
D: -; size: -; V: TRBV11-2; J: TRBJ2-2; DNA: TGTGCCAGCAGCTTAGGCGGGGTTGCCGGGGAGCCGTTTTTT; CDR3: CASSLGGVAGEPFF
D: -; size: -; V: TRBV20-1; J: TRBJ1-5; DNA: TGCAGTGCTAAACGGCAGAGTCAGCCCCAGCATTTT; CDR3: CSAKRQSQPQHF
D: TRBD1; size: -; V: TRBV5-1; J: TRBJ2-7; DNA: TGCGCCAGCAGAGGGCCGTTGACAGGGGCGTACGAGCAGTACTTC; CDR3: CASRGPLTGAYEQYF
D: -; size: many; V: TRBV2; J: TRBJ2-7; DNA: TGTGCCAGCAACGAAGGGGTGCTTACCTCCTACGAGCAGTACTTC; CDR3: CASNEGVLTSYEQYF
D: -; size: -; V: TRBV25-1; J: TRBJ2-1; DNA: TGTGCCAGCAGTTGGCTAGCCAATGAGCAGTTCTTC; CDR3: CASSWLANEQFF
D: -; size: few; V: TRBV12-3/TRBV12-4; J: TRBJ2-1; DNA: TGTGCCAGCAGTCCCGGGGACCCGGGGTTGTTCTTC; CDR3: CASSPGDPGLFF
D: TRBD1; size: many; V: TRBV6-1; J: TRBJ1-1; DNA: TGTGCCAGCATCCCGGCAGGGGGCATGGTGAACACTGAAGCTTTCTTT; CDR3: CASIPAGGMVNTEAFF
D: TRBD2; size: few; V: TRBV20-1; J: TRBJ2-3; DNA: TGCAGTGCTAGAGATGAATGGAGGGAGGGAGGCACAGATACGCAGTATTTT; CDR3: CSARDEWREGGTDTQYF
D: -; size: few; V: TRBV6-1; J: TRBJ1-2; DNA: TGTGCCAGCAGCTCCCCGGGACATCGCTATGGCTACACCTTC; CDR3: CASSSPGHRYGYTF
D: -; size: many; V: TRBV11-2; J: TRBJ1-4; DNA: TGTGCCAGCAGCTCGGACGGCAGAGGTGGACTGTTTTTT; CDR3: CASSSDGRGGLFF
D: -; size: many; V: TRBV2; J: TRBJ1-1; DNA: TGTGCCAGCAGTGTGACAGCGAACACTGAAGCTTTCTTT; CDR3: CASSVTANTEAFF
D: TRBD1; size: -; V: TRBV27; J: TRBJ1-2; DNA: TGTGCCAGCAGTTTATCGATATTCCCAGGGGGCAATCCAGGAGGGGGCTACACCTTC; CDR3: CASSLSIFPGGNPGGGYTF
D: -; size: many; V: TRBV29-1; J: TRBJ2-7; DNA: TGCAGCTCCCGATTAGGGTACGAGCAGTACTTC; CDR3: CSSRLGYEQYF
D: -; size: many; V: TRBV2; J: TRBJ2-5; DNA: TGTGCCAGCAGTGAATTGGGTGGTGTAGGACAAGAGACCCAGTACTTC; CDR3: CASSELGGVGQETQYF
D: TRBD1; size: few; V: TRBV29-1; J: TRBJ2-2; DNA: TGCAGCGTTGAAACGAACAGGGGAAGCACCGGGGAGCTGTTTTTT; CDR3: CSVETNRGSTGELFF
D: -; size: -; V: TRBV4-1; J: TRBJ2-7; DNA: TGCGCCAGCAGCCAAGATCACGGGAGCGGCTCCTACGAGCAGTACTTC; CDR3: CASSQDHGSGSYEQYF
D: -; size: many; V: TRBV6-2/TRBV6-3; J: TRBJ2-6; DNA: TGTGCCAGCCGCGCTTACTCTCCCTCTGGGGCCAACGTCCTGACTTTC; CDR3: CASRAYSPSGANVLTF
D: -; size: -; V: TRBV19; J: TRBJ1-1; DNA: TGTGCCAGCGTACAGGGAAGGGGTACCGTCAACACTGAAGCTTTCTTT; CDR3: CASVQGRGTVNTEAFF
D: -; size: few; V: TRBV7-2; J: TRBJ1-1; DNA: TGTGCCAGCAGCCGAGACAGTAACACTGAAGCTTTCTTT; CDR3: CASSRDSNTEAFF
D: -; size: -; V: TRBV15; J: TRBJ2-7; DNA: TGTGCCACCAGCAGACAGGGGGAGGGCGAGCAGTACTTC; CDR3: CATSRQGEGEQYF
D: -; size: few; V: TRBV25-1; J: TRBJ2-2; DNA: TGTGCCAGCAGTTACTCGAGTTACACCGGGGAGCTGTTTTTT; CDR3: CASSYSSYTGELFF
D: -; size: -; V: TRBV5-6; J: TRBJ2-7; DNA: TGTGCCAGCAGCTTGGTGGGAGACACCTCCTACGAGCAGTACTTC; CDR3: CASSLVGDTSYEQYF
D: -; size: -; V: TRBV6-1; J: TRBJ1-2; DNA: TGTGCCAGCAGTCGACAGTCACAGAAGGAGGGCTACACCTTC; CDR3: CASSRQSQKEGYTF
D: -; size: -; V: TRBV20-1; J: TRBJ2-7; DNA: TGCAGTGCTAGATTAACTGGGACGGGACCCTACGAGCAGTACTTC; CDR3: CSARLTGTGPYEQYF
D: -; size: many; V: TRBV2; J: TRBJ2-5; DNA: TGTGCCAGCCGAGGGAGTGGAGAGACCCAGTACTTC; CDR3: CASRGSGETQYF